The 25 T cell receptor beta chains listed next were all sequenced from one sample in a study of T cell changes during pregnancy in multiple sclerosis. Measured with immunoSEQ multiplex PCR; TCRdb has only the in-frame clones, and not every one. The data show more than 85,000 clones, approximately 94% seen once. The input for sequencing was peripheral blood, taken in the second trimester of pregnancy. These receptors all come from a female donor with multiple sclerosis, enrolled in a pregnancy study.

The V call is TRBV18, the J call TRBJ1-1, with 9 bases identical to TRBD1. The CDR3 loop spans 16 amino acids. In germline, CDR1 is KGHSH, CDR2 LQKENI. V lost 3 bases and J lost 4; bases outside the gene matches: 9. The CDR3 here is CASSPSRDREGTEAFF. The CDR3 nucleotides read TGTGCCAGCTCACCTTCCCGGGACAGGGAAGGCACTGAAGCTTTCTTT.

The chain combines TRBV9 with TRBJ1-3; D is undetermined. CDR1 SGDLS and CDR2 YYNGEE come from the germline V gene. V shed 4 bases and J shed 7 bases, with 9 bases lying between them. This CDR3 spans 12 amino acids. The CDR3 region is CASSPSQNTIYF. CDR3 sequence (DNA): TGTGCCAGCAGCCCCTCTCAGAACACCATATATTTT. The full variable domain, in which reference TRBV9 and TRBJ1-3 provide the parts outside the CDR3, is DSGVTQTPKHLITATGQRVTLRCSPRSGDLSVYWYQQSLDQGLQFLIQYYNGEERAKGNILERFSAQQFPDLHSELNLSSLELGDSALYFCASSPSQNTIYFGEGSWLTVV.

The chain combines TRBV7-2 with TRBJ1-2; 7 bases are shared with TRBD1. Germline V CDR1 and CDR2: SGHTA, FQGNSA. This CDR3 has 15 amino acids. Losses at the gene ends were 3 bases for V and 8 bases for J; bases not matched to a gene: 12. The CDR3 reads CASSFQPRQGGGYTF. The CDR3 region has the DNA TGTGCCAGCAGCTTCCAACCGAGGCAGGGGGGAGGCTACACCTTC.

V is TRBV5-4 and J is TRBJ2-3; weak D call: TRBD2 (5 bases). This CDR3 spans 13 amino acids. V lost 0 bases to trimming and J lost 6 bases, with 8 bases between them. CDR1 and CDR2 (germline): SGHNT, YYREEE (reference sequence). In nucleotides, the CDR3 is TGTGCCAGCAGCTTGGACTGGAGGGATACGCAGTATTTT. Its protein product is CASSLDWRDTQYF.

The chain links TRBV11-2 to TRBJ2-7; D possibly corresponds to TRBD1 (6 bases). This CDR3 is 16 amino acids long. The V end was cut by 5 bases, the J end by 0 bases, with 17 bases between. Looked up from germline, CDR1 is SGHAT and CDR2 is FQNNGV. The CDR3 nucleotides are TGTGCCAGCAGCACACTCACAGGGCTTAGCTCCTACGAGCAGTACTTC. Translated: CASSTLTGLSSYEQYF.

The rearrangement joins TRBV9 to TRBJ2-2; 7 bases fit TRBD2. The CDR3 consists of 16 residues. Trimming cost V 3 bases and J 2 bases; bases outside gene matches: 7. Germline CDR1 is SGDLS and CDR2 is YYNGEE. CDR3 protein: CASSAAGLPNTGELFF. As DNA, the CDR3 is TGTGCCAGCAGCGCCGCGGGACTACCCAACACCGGGGAGCTGTTTTTT.

The gene calls are TRBV5-1 and TRBJ1-1; TRBD1 agrees at 9 bases. Per germline, CDR1 SGHRS and CDR2 YFSETQ. The V and J ends lost 1 base and 1 base, in that order; junction bases with no gene match: 5. CDR3 length: 16 residues. For the CDR3, the DNA is TGCGCCAGCAGCTTGCGACAGGGGGGACGGAACACTGAAGCTTTCTTT. Its protein product is CASSLRQGGRNTEAFF.

This sequence joins TRBV5-1 and TRBJ2-7; 10 bases match TRBD2. The V gene end was trimmed by 1 base and the J gene end by 6 bases; junction bases not matched to a gene: 7. Germline CDR1 SGHRS, CDR2 YFSETQ. There are 15 residues in the CDR3. The CDR3 sequence is CASSLSLAGVIEQYF. The CDR3 DNA follows: TGCGCCAGCAGCTTGTCCCTAGCGGGAGTTATCGAGCAGTACTTC.

This chain connects TRBV6-6 to TRBJ2-3; TRBD2 matches 10 bases. V gave up 6 bases and J gave up 2 bases; unmatched junction bases: 5. The CDR3 loop spans 15 amino acids. Per germline, CDR1 MNHNY and CDR2 SVGAGI (reference sequence). This chain's CDR3 is CASRTLAGDTDTQYF. The CDR3 DNA reads TGTGCCAGCAGGACTCTAGCGGGGGACACAGATACGCAGTATTTT.

The V gene is TRBV9, the J gene TRBJ2-3; D may be TRBD1 (6 bases). CDR1 and CDR2 (germline): SGDLS, YYNGEE. This CDR3 is 13 amino acids long. The CDR3 region has the DNA TGTGCAGAACTGAGGGGGAAGGCAGATACGCAGTATTTT. Amino acids: CAELRGKADTQYF.

V is TRBV6-4 and J is TRBJ2-3; 10 positions match TRBD2. With V trimmed by 5 bases and J by 6 bases, 8 bases remained unmatched. CDR1 MRHNA and CDR2 SNTAGT come from the germline V gene. There are 15 residues in the CDR3. CDR3 in DNA: TGTGCCAGCAGTCCCAGCGGGGGGGCATGGGATACGCAGTATTTT. This translates into CASSPSGGAWDTQYF.

The chain recombines TRBV6-1 with TRBJ2-7; 9 bases are shared with TRBD2. Germline V gene sequence: CDR1 MNHNS, CDR2 SASEGT. The junction had 8 bases not matched to a gene; V was cut back by 1 base and J by 4 bases. There are 16 residues in the CDR3. CDR3 DNA sequence: TGTGCCAGCAGTGAAGTGAGGCTAGCGGGAAGATACGAGCAGTACTTC. Its protein product is CASSEVRLAGRYEQYF.

The chain couples TRBV11-1 to TRBJ1-6, with D unclear. The CDR3 consists of 15 residues. Germline V gene data show CDR1 as SGHAT and CDR2 as FQDESV (reference sequence). With 7 bases removed from V and 0 bases from J, the gap between germline ends came to 10 bases. CDR3 region: CASTRDSSYNSPLHF. The CDR3 DNA is TGTGCCAGCACGAGGGATAGCTCCTATAATTCACCCCTCCACTTT.

The genes are TRBV2 and TRBJ1-5; D is unclear. This CDR3 has 14 amino acids. CDR1 is SNHLY and CDR2 is FYNNEI in the germline V gene. Trimming removed 2 bases from V and 1 base from J, with 6 bases in between. DNA for the CDR3: TGTGCCAGCAGTGAATTGCGCAGCAATCAGCCCCAGCATTTT. Protein sequence: CASSELRSNQPQHF.

The rearrangement uses TRBV7-3 and TRBJ2-7; possible D gene TRBD2, 6 bases. There are 12 residues in the CDR3. Germline V gene sequence: CDR1 SGHTA, CDR2 FQGTGA. With 5 bases removed from V and 6 bases from J, the gap between germline ends came to 11 bases. The CDR3 coding sequence is TGTGCCAGCAGCCCTGGGGGGAGCGAGCAGTACTTC. Its translation is CASSPGGSEQYF.

The chain employs TRBV5-4 and TRBJ1-2, with D maybe TRBD1 (6 bases). The V gene's germline CDR1 is SGHNT and CDR2 YYREEE (reference sequence). The V end lost 5 bases, the J end lost 5 bases, and 10 bases lay between the germline ends. CDR3 length: 12 residues. CDR3: CASSNRDYGYTF. The CDR3 DNA follows: TGTGCCAGCAGTAACAGGGATTATGGCTACACCTTC.

This clone is a singleton in its sample. V is TRBV6-1 and J is TRBJ2-3, with 11 bases lining up with TRBD2. The CDR3 covers 15 residues. V lost 5 bases, J lost 3 bases, and 4 bases stayed unmatched. Germline V lookup: CDR1 MNHNS, CDR2 SASEGT. CDR3 coding DNA: TGTGCCAGCAGTCTTAGCGGGGGGGCAACAGATACGCAGTATTTT. It encodes CASSLSGGATDTQYF.

The V call is TRBV6-1, the J call TRBJ2-7; 11 bases are a match to TRBD1. CDR3 length equals 15 residues. CDR1 and CDR2 (germline): MNHNS, SASEGT. The V and J ends lost 4 bases and 5 bases, in that order; junction bases with no gene match: 7. DNA of the CDR3: TGTGCCAGCAGTGGACGGGGACAGGGGGTCCACGAGCAGTACTTC. Translating gives CASSGRGQGVHEQYF.

This sequence joins TRBV19 and TRBJ1-1, with 8 positions matching TRBD1. The CDR3 is 14 residues long. Germline CDR1 reads LNHDA; CDR2 reads SQIVND (reference sequence). The junction had 4 bases not matched to a gene; V was cut back by 3 bases and J by 4 bases. The CDR3 protein is CASSIGQGGTEAFF. The CDR3 DNA follows: TGTGCCAGTAGTATCGGACAGGGAGGCACTGAAGCTTTCTTT.

The gene calls are TRBV30 and TRBJ1-5; 9 nucleotides line up with TRBD1. The CDR3 has 16 amino acids. V shed 0 bases and J 6 bases; nucleotides not matched to a gene: 9. Germline V gene sequence: CDR1 GTSNPN, CDR2 SVGIG (reference sequence). In DNA form, the CDR3 reads TGTGCCTGGAGTGTACCGGGACAGGGACGCGGTCAGCCCCAGCATTTT. Translating it yields CAWSVPGQGRGQPQHF.

This sequence joins TRBV11-2 and TRBJ2-7; 8 positions match TRBD1. Trimming removed 1 base from V and 4 bases from J; junction bases left unmatched: 6. The CDR3 is made up of 15 amino acids. Germline lookup yields CDR1 SGHAT and CDR2 FQNNGV. Written as DNA, the CDR3 is TGTGCCAGCAGCTTAGCCGGGACAGGATTATACGAGCAGTACTTC. Encoded protein: CASSLAGTGLYEQYF.

This chain uses TRBV4-1 with TRBJ1-1; 8 bases align to TRBD1. This CDR3 has 12 residues. Germline V gives CDR1 MGHRA, CDR2 YSYEKL. With V trimmed by 4 bases and J by 10 bases, 5 bases remained unmatched. Here the CDR3 DNA reads TGCGCCAGCAGCCGTCTACAGGGGGGAGCTTTCTTT. Protein: CASSRLQGGAFF.

The CDR3 region has the DNA TGTGCCAGCAGCCCCCAGCGGGCCCCGAACACCGGGGAGCTGTTTTTT. Its protein product is CASSPQRAPNTGELFF. V and J are TRBV9 and TRBJ2-2; D is perhaps TRBD2 (6 bases). The V end was cut by 4 bases, the J end by 0 bases, with 13 bases between. The germline V gene encodes CDR1 SGDLS and CDR2 YYNGEE. This CDR3 comprises 16 residues.

This clone came up once. The genes are TRBV21-1 and TRBJ1-2. TRBV21-1 is a known pseudogene. This CDR3 region has 18 residues. CDR3 sequence reads: CASSSFPGRRVVEYGYTF. For the CDR3, the DNA is TGTGCCAGCAGCAGTTTTCCGGGACGGAGGGTCGTAGAGTACGGCTACACCTTC.

This clone was seen only a few times. J is TRBJ2-1 and V is TRBV7-9, with D perhaps TRBD2 (5 bases). Between the trimmed V and J ends, which lost 5 bases and 4 bases, there was a span of 12 bases. The CDR3 has 14 residues. Germline CDR1 is SEHNR and CDR2 is FQNEAQ (reference sequence). The CDR3 loop is CASSPRSAYNEQFF. Here the CDR3 DNA reads TGTGCCAGCAGCCCACGTAGCGCTTACAATGAGCAGTTCTTC. Full variable domain (outside the CDR3, taken from reference TRBV7-9 and TRBJ2-1): DTGVSQNPRHKITKRGQNVTFRCDPISEHNRLYWYRQTLGQGPEFLTYFQNEAQLEKSRLLSDRFSAERPKGSFSTLEIQRTEQGDSAMYLCASSPRSAYNEQFFGPGTRLTVL.